Listed here is a single T cell receptor (beta chain). This entry comes from a study of CD8 T cells in Susac syndrome. Study background: Patients with Susac syndrome were, at the time of blood collection, therapy-naive, maintained on corticosteroids, or maintained on intravenous immunoglobulin alone.

Sequencing of TCR beta was performed on blood CD8+ T cells and on blood CD4+ T cells. Through negative isolation, CD4+ and CD8+ T cells were obtained, while TEMRA cells were enriched using FACS. RNA in amounts of about 0.45 to 1 ug was reverse transcribed with random hexamers. One entry per CDR3 protein, called by TCRdb with MiXCR from the immunoSEQ multiplex PCR reads. This table holds approximately 260,000 distinct CDR3 sequences, 96% found once. Trimming took off 4 bases at V and 7 bases at J, with 9 bases between the two ends. The CDR3 length is 12 residues. The germline V gene encodes CDR1 SEHNR and CDR2 FQNEAQ (reference sequence).

This sequence joins TRBV7-9 and TRBJ2-3; D remains unclear. The TCR sequence derives from a human donor with Susac syndrome. The material sequenced was CD4+ T cells from PBMCs. CDR3 loop: CASSSSVNTQYF. The CDR3 DNA reads as TGTGCCAGCAGCTCCAGTGTAAATACGCAGTATTTT. The full variable domain, completed using reference TRBV7-9 and TRBJ2-3, is DTGVSQNPRHKITKRGQNVTFRCDPISEHNRLYWYRQTLGQGPEFLTYFQNEAQLEKSRLLSDRFSAERPKGSFSTLEIQRTEQGDSAMYLCASSSSVNTQYFGPGTRLTVL.